Following are 10 T cell receptor beta chains from one sample sequenced in a study of T cell responses to AZD1222 COVID-19 vaccine. Profiling relied on immunoSEQ multiplex PCR, and the TCRdb table lists in-frame clones only, not all of them. The sample carries about 180,000 clones, 88% recorded once. Material: peripheral blood, obtained on day 0 of AZD1222 vaccination. The receptor source for this set is an adult in good health.

Concerning this clone itself: Other DNA sequences in the same sample also yield this CDR3. The chain combines TRBV5-4 with TRBJ2-7; 7 bases line up with TRBD1. The CDR3 spans 14 residues. Germline CDR1 reads SGHNT; CDR2 reads YYREEE (reference sequence). With 5 bases clipped from V and 4 bases from J, the junction kept 9 bases outside the gene matches. CDR3 nucleotide sequence: TGTGCCAGCAGTCTACGACAGGGAACTTACGAGCAGTACTTC. Translation: CASSLRQGTYEQYF.

This clone was counted only a few times. The chain carries TRBV30 and TRBJ1-3; unclear D gene. V was cut by 4 bases and J by 0 bases, with 16 bases left in between. CDR3 length: 16 residues. Germline V gene data show CDR1 as GTSNPN and CDR2 as SVGIG (reference sequence). This chain's CDR3 is CAWTVGGLLSGNTIYF. The CDR3, as DNA: TGTGCCTGGACCGTCGGTGGCCTCCTCTCTGGAAACACCATATATTTT.

The genes are TRBV30 and TRBJ1-1, with D maybe TRBD1 (5 bases). The CDR3 has 17 amino acids. V lost 2 bases to trimming and J lost 0 bases, with 19 bases between them. CDR1 GTSNPN and CDR2 SVGIG come from the germline V gene (reference sequence). This chain's CDR3 is CAWSTHQPGGVNTEAFF. The CDR3 coding sequence is TGTGCCTGGAGTACACACCAACCGGGGGGGGTGAACACTGAAGCTTTCTTT.

The chain joins TRBV12-3 or TRBV12-4 to TRBJ1-3; D unresolved. This CDR3 is built from 13 residues. Trimming shortened V by 7 bases and J by 0 bases, and 7 bases separated the two germline ends. The CDR3 sequence is CASTQNSGNTIYF. Here the CDR3 DNA reads TGTGCCAGCACCCAGAACTCTGGAAACACCATATATTTT.

The gene calls are TRBV28 and TRBJ1-5; D is uncertain. The V and J ends lost 6 bases and 1 base respectively, with 13 bases between them. The CDR3 runs to 15 residues. Per the germline V gene, CDR1 is MDHEN and CDR2 is SYDVKM. The CDR3 region is CASSPPGVSNQPQHF. Here the CDR3 DNA reads TGTGCCAGCAGCCCCCCCGGGGTCAGCAATCAGCCCCAGCATTTT.

The gene calls are TRBV4-1 and TRBJ1-2; D gene uncertain. The CDR3 contains 14 residues. From germline, CDR1 is MGHRA and CDR2 YSYEKL. V was cut by 7 bases and J by 9 bases, with 21 bases left in between. CDR3 nucleotides: TGCGCCAGCACCCCCGGGAGGACCGATTATCGCTACACCTTC. Its translation is CASTPGRTDYRYTF.

V gene TRBV7-8 combines with J gene TRBJ2-3; tentative D call: TRBD2 (5 bases). V lost 5 bases to trimming and J lost 2 bases, with 20 bases between them. The CDR3 consists of 17 residues. From germline, CDR1 is SGHVS and CDR2 FQNEAQ. CDR3 sequence: CASSPRRLASITDTQYF. The CDR3, as DNA: TGTGCCAGCAGCCCCCGACGGCTAGCTTCTATCACAGATACGCAGTATTTT.

V and J are TRBV7-9 and TRBJ1-1, with TRBD1 matching 10 bases. The ends lost 5 bases at V and 2 bases at J; junction bases unmatched: 2. CDR3 size: 14 residues. Germline lookup yields CDR1 SEHNR and CDR2 FQNEAQ (reference sequence). Here the CDR3 reads CASSRTGGNTEAFF. As DNA, the CDR3 is TGTGCCAGCAGCCGGACAGGGGGTAACACTGAAGCTTTCTTT.

The gene calls are TRBV28 and TRBJ1-4; weak D call: TRBD1 (5 bases). Germline CDR1 is MDHEN and CDR2 is SYDVKM. The CDR3 length is 16 residues. The V and J ends lost 6 bases and 3 bases respectively, with 17 bases between them. The CDR3 nucleotides read TGTGCCAGCAGCCGAAACTCAGGGTTTGCTAATGAAAAACTGTTTTTT. This codes for CASSRNSGFANEKLFF. The variable domain in full, completed from reference TRBV28 and TRBJ1-4, reads DVKVTQSSRYLVKRTGEKVFLECVQDMDHENMFWYRQDPGLGLRLIYFSYDVKMKEKGDIPEGYSVSREKKERFSLILESASTNQTSMYLCASSRNSGFANEKLFFGSGTQLSVL.

The rearrangement links TRBV14 to TRBJ2-7; D unresolved. The germline gives CDR1 SGHDN, CDR2 FVKESK. Trimming took 4 bases from V and 2 from J, leaving 12 bases between them. The CDR3 has 14 residues. CDR3 DNA: TGTGCCAGCAGCCGAGCAGGCCCACCCTACGAGCAGTACTTC. It codes for CASSRAGPPYEQYF.